What follows are 10 T cell receptor beta chains derived from one specimen sequenced in a study of shared T cell receptors in the human thymus. Sequencing was performed with immunoSEQ multiplex PCR; in TCRdb, only in-frame clones are kept and a portion is missing. The sample records roughly 410,000 clones, roughly 94% being singletons. Sequencing used thymocytes. These receptors all come from a human donor.

V usage is TRBV10-2 and J usage is TRBJ2-5; TRBD1 is a possible D gene (6 bases). Trimming removed 6 bases from V and 4 bases from J, with 18 bases in between. The CDR3 covers 15 residues. Per germline, CDR1 WSHSY and CDR2 SAAADI. For the CDR3, the DNA is TGCGCCAGCAGGTCAGGGGCCGGTATAGCAGAGACCCAGTACTTC. Amino acid sequence: CASRSGAGIAETQYF.

The gene calls are TRBV5-6 and TRBJ2-2, with 7 bases aligning to TRBD2. CDR3 length: 14 amino acids. Germline assignment: CDR1 SGHDT and CDR2 YYEEEE. V lost 6 bases and J lost 5; bases outside the gene matches: 7. The CDR3 region has the DNA TGTGCCAGCAAAGGCGGGAGAAGTACCGGGGAGCTGTTTTTT. Protein: CASKGGRSTGELFF.

A word on this clone: Other DNA sequences in this specimen translate into the identical CDR3. This chain links TRBV5-4 with TRBJ1-1; the D gene is possibly TRBD1 (5 bases). V was shortened by 2 bases and J by 1 base, with 9 bases between the two germline ends. Germline loops: CDR1 SGHNT, CDR2 YYREEE (reference sequence). The CDR3 is made up of 14 amino acids. The CDR3 loop reads CASSFLGGNTEAFF. In DNA, the CDR3 is TGTGCCAGCAGCTTCTTGGGGGGGAACACTGAAGCTTTCTTT.

This chain joins TRBV5-1 and TRBJ1-2; D call uncertain. Trimming stripped 5 bases from V and 6 bases from J, with 8 bases between. CDR1 SGHRS and CDR2 YFSETQ come from the germline V gene. The CDR3 has 11 amino acids. The CDR3, as DNA: TGCGCCAGCAGATCCGGGGATGGCTACACCTTC. Protein sequence: CASRSGDGYTF.

This clone has a single count. The chain has TRBV9 and TRBJ1-1; 8 bases agree with TRBD1. After removal of 4 bases from V and 1 base from J, the junction contained 9 bases not matched to a gene. Germline values: CDR1 SGDLS, CDR2 YYNGEE. The CDR3 covers 16 residues. Here the CDR3 reads CASSPGTQGANTEAFF. CDR3 nucleotide sequence: TGTGCCAGCAGCCCAGGGACCCAGGGGGCGAACACTGAAGCTTTCTTT.

V is TRBV27 and J is TRBJ2-2; perhaps TRBD2 as D (6 bases). The V gene's germline CDR1 is MNHEY and CDR2 SMNVEV (reference sequence). The CDR3 is 14 residues long. Trimming shortened V by 7 bases and J by 4 bases, and 13 bases separated the two germline ends. The CDR3 spells CASKRDLRTGELFF. For the CDR3, the DNA is TGTGCCAGCAAAAGGGACTTGCGCACCGGGGAGCTGTTTTTT.

This clone was observed a single time. This CDR3 reads CASSYQEYNEQFF. CDR3 nucleotides: TGTGCCAGCAGTTATCAAGAATACAATGAGCAGTTCTTC. The rearrangement uses TRBV6-6 and TRBJ2-1; D is undetermined. The ends were cut back, 3 bases at V and 4 bases at J, with 7 bases in the middle. The CDR3 is 13 amino acids. CDR1 and CDR2 from the germline V gene are MNHNY and SVGAGI (reference sequence).

The CDR3: CASSTQGIVGLTDTQYF. DNA for the CDR3: TGTGCCAGCAGCACCCAGGGGATAGTAGGCCTCACAGATACGCAGTATTTT. This chain links TRBV28 with TRBJ2-3; tentatively, D is TRBD1 (6 bases). CDR3 size: 17 residues. The germline CDR1 and CDR2 sequences are MDHEN and SYDVKM. V lost 6 bases and J lost 2, with 21 bases in between.

About this clone: At one of its ends the junction is not consistent with the germline gene, which may arise from a read error. CDR3 sequence (DNA): TGTGCCAGCGCTCAGGACAGACCATACGGGCAGTACTTC. Its protein is CASAQDRPYGQYF. The chain carries TRBV6-6 and TRBJ2-7; D possibly corresponds to TRBD1 (6 bases). The germline V gene has CDR1 MNHNY and CDR2 SVGAGI (reference sequence). The CDR3 contains 13 residues.

The chain is built from TRBV4-1 and TRBJ2-7; possible D gene TRBD1, 5 bases. In germline, CDR1 is MGHRA, CDR2 YSYEKL. The ends were cut back, 3 bases at V and 4 bases at J, with 10 bases in the middle. This CDR3 comprises 13 residues. The DNA for the CDR3 is TGCGCCAGCAGCCACAGGGTGTGGTACGAGCAGTACTTC. Amino acids: CASSHRVWYEQYF.